These T cell receptor beta chains were read from a single sample in a study of T cells in Graves' hyperthyroidism and ophthalmopathy. TCRdb re-called the multiplex PCR reads with MiXCR, one entry per CDR3 protein. The sample carries around 700,000 distinct CDR3 sequences, roughly 32% recorded once. The sample was blood. All receptors derive from a woman aged 40-49 years with Graves' hyperthyroidism. The CDR3 runs from the conserved cysteine through the conserved F or W. Fields, in order: D gene, V gene, J gene, clone size, CDR3 DNA, CDR3 protein. The D gene is left open where the match is weak. Not all rows give a size; the values are once, few, many and, for expanded clones, a class.

D: NA; V: TRBV19; J: TRBJ2-2; size: NA; DNA: TGTGCCAGTAGTATAGGACTCCGGGACACCGGGGAGCTGTTTTTT; CDR3: CASSIGLRDTGELFF
D: NA; V: TRBV24-1; J: TRBJ2-5; size: NA; DNA: TGTGCCAGCAGCCTTTTCAGGGGCCAAGAGACCCAGTACTTC; CDR3: CASSLFRGQETQYF
D: TRBD1; V: TRBV15; J: TRBJ1-5; size: few; DNA: TGTGCCACCAGCTACAACTTGGACAGGGGCAATCAGCCCCAGCATTTT; CDR3: CATSYNLDRGNQPQHF
D: TRBD1; V: TRBV9; J: TRBJ1-6; size: many; DNA: TGTGCCAGCAGCGTAGGGCAGGGGGTACAGTCACCCCTCCACTTT; CDR3: CASSVGQGVQSPLHF
D: TRBD1; V: TRBV4-3; J: TRBJ1-1; size: many; DNA: TGCGCCAGCAGCACGGACAGGAGGCACACTGAAGCTTTCTTT; CDR3: CASSTDRRHTEAFF
D: NA; V: TRBV9; J: TRBJ1-6; size: few; DNA: TGTGCCAGCAGCGTAGCGCCTGCGAGCTCCTATAATTCACCCCTCCACTTT; CDR3: CASSVAPASSYNSPLHF
D: NA; V: TRBV7-2; J: TRBJ1-6; size: NA; DNA: TGCGCCAGCAGCTTGCCGGGGGACCCTGGGGATTCACCCCTCCACTTT; CDR3: CASSLPGDPGDSPLHF
D: TRBD1; V: TRBV19; J: TRBJ1-5; size: once; DNA: TGTGCCAGTAGTTCAAACGCCGGGACAGGGGGGCGTTTGAATCAGCCCCAGCATTTT; CDR3: CASSSNAGTGGRLNQPQHF
D: NA; V: TRBV12-5; J: TRBJ1-6; size: few; DNA: TGTGCTAGTGGTTTGGTCCCAGGGAGCTCCTATAATTCACCCCTCCACTTT; CDR3: CASGLVPGSSYNSPLHF
D: TRBD1; V: TRBV6-1; J: TRBJ2-5; size: NA; DNA: TGTGCCAGCAGTGAAGCGATACAGGGGAGATCGTACCAAGAGACCCAGTACTTC; CDR3: CASSEAIQGRSYQETQYF
D: NA; V: TRBV30; J: TRBJ1-2; size: once; DNA: TGTGCCTGGAGTGCTCACCCGCCGGAGGGCTACACCTTC; CDR3: CAWSAHPPEGYTF
D: NA; V: TRBV6-5; J: TRBJ1-2; size: many; DNA: TGTGCCAGCAGGGAAGTCACTAACTATGGCTACACCTTC; CDR3: CASREVTNYGYTF
D: NA; V: TRBV10-3; J: TRBJ2-7; size: many; DNA: TGTGCCATCAGTGAGTCGGCTAGCAGGAGGTGGCAGTACTTC; CDR3: CAISESASRRWQYF
D: NA; V: TRBV25-1; J: TRBJ2-7; size: NA; DNA: TGTGCCAGCAGTGATGACAGGAACTACGAGCAGTACTTC; CDR3: CASSDDRNYEQYF
D: NA; V: TRBV6-5; J: TRBJ2-5; size: NA; DNA: TGTGCCAGCAGGGCGGACGGTCGCCAAGAGACCCAGTACTTC; CDR3: CASRADGRQETQYF
D: NA; V: TRBV5-1; J: TRBJ1-1; size: NA; DNA: TGCGCCAGCAGCTTGGCCTTCGCAGGTAACACTGAAGCTTTCTTT; CDR3: CASSLAFAGNTEAFF
D: NA; V: TRBV12-3/TRBV12-4; J: TRBJ1-1; size: NA; DNA: TGTGCCAGCAGTTTTAGGGAGTTGAACACTGAAGCTTTCTTT; CDR3: CASSFRELNTEAFF
D: NA; V: TRBV29-1; J: TRBJ1-4; size: many; DNA: TGCAGCGTTGAAAAGGAGGCGAGGACTAATGAAAAACTGTTTTTT; CDR3: CSVEKEARTNEKLFF
D: NA; V: TRBV7-2; J: TRBJ2-2; size: many; DNA: TGTGCCAGCAGCCCTGGACCAGGAGGGGAGCTGTTTTTT; CDR3: CASSPGPGGELFF
D: NA; V: TRBV6-5; J: TRBJ1-1; size: many; DNA: TGTGCCAGCAGCCCAGGACACGCTAAAGCTTTCTTT; CDR3: CASSPGHAKAFF
D: TRBD1; V: TRBV19; J: TRBJ2-5; size: NA; DNA: TGTGCCAGCAGCTTGGACAGGGGGCTTGAAGAGACCCAGTACTTC; CDR3: CASSLDRGLEETQYF
D: NA; V: TRBV7-9; J: TRBJ2-5; size: few; DNA: TGTGCCAGCTGGAGTGAGGAGACCCAGTACTTC; CDR3: CASWSEETQYF
D: NA; V: TRBV12-3/TRBV12-4; J: TRBJ2-2; size: NA; DNA: TGTGCCAGCAGTTTAGGGCAGGGTACGAACACCGGGGAGCTGTTTTTT; CDR3: CASSLGQGTNTGELFF
D: NA; V: TRBV5-8; J: TRBJ2-5; size: many; DNA: TGTGCCAGCAACTCCATCGCCGCGGGGACCCAGTACTTC; CDR3: CASNSIAAGTQYF
D: TRBD2; V: TRBV12-3/TRBV12-4; J: TRBJ2-2; size: NA; DNA: TGTGCCAGCAGACTTAGCGGGATTAACGGGGAGCTGTTTTTT; CDR3: CASRLSGINGELFF
D: NA; V: TRBV2; J: TRBJ1-1; size: few; DNA: TGTGCCAGCAGGGGGGACGCGGCTGAAGCTTTCTTT; CDR3: CASRGDAAEAFF
D: TRBD2; V: TRBV2; J: TRBJ2-7; size: many; DNA: TGTGCCAGGGGCCCCACTAGCGGTGCGAGCTACGAGCAGTACTTC; CDR3: CARGPTSGASYEQYF
D: TRBD1; V: TRBV10-3; J: TRBJ2-2; size: NA; DNA: TGTGCCATCAGTCGGGTGGACAGGGACGGGGAGCTGTTTTTT; CDR3: CAISRVDRDGELFF
D: NA; V: TRBV29-1; J: TRBJ2-6; size: many; DNA: TGCAGCGTTGAATTGGGAAATGGGGCCAACGTCCTGACTTTC; CDR3: CSVELGNGANVLTF
D: TRBD1; V: TRBV2; J: TRBJ1-2; size: NA; DNA: TGTGCCAGCAGTTCTTACCCAGGGGGGACAGCCTCTAACTATGGCTACACCTTC; CDR3: CASSSYPGGTASNYGYTF
D: TRBD1; V: TRBV10-3; J: TRBJ2-7; size: NA; DNA: TGTGCCATCAGTGTAGAACAGGGGGCCTACGAGCAGTACTTC; CDR3: CAISVEQGAYEQYF
D: TRBD1; V: TRBV20-1; J: TRBJ2-7; size: NA; DNA: TGCAGTGCACCTCCACAGGGTGACAGGGGGCTCGACGAGCAGTACTTC; CDR3: CSAPPQGDRGLDEQYF
D: TRBD1; V: TRBV5-1; J: TRBJ1-6; size: NA; DNA: TGCGCCAGCAGCTTGGCCCGGGACAGGGCATATAATTCACCCCTCCACTTT; CDR3: CASSLARDRAYNSPLHF
D: NA; V: TRBV24-1; J: TRBJ2-7; size: NA; DNA: TGTGCCAGCAGTCTCGACGAGACCACCTACGAGCAGTACTTC; CDR3: CASSLDETTYEQYF
D: NA; V: TRBV7-8; J: TRBJ2-1; size: NA; DNA: TGTGCCAGCAGCTTTTTACAGGGTCGGAATGAGCAGTTCTTC; CDR3: CASSFLQGRNEQFF
D: NA; V: TRBV7-2; J: TRBJ2-3; size: once; DNA: TGTGCCAGCAGCTTAGAAGCTACAGATACGCAGTATTTT; CDR3: CASSLEATDTQYF
D: NA; V: TRBV5-4; J: TRBJ2-7; size: NA; DNA: TGTGCCAGCAGCCCCCTTTTACCGGGAGACCGCTACGAGCAGTACTTC; CDR3: CASSPLLPGDRYEQYF
D: TRBD2; V: TRBV7-2; J: TRBJ2-5; size: NA; DNA: TGTGCCAGCAGCTTAGGGGTAGCGGGGGGGCGTGAGACCCAGTACTTC; CDR3: CASSLGVAGGRETQYF
D: NA; V: TRBV10-3; J: TRBJ2-7; size: NA; DNA: TGTGCCATCAGTCTTGGATCGTACAATGAGCAGTACTTC; CDR3: CAISLGSYNEQYF
D: NA; V: TRBV7-9; J: TRBJ1-1; size: many; DNA: TGTGCCAGCAGCTCCTCTCGGGCGAGGGGGAACACTGAAGCTTTCTTT; CDR3: CASSSSRARGNTEAFF
D: TRBD1; V: TRBV7-9; J: TRBJ1-2; size: NA; DNA: TGTGCCAGCACTTTAGGGTACCCAGGGGGAGGATATGGCTACACCTTC; CDR3: CASTLGYPGGGYGYTF
D: NA; V: TRBV12-3/TRBV12-4; J: TRBJ1-2; size: NA; DNA: TGTGCCAGCAGCTCAGGGCTTGGATACTATGGCTACACCTTC; CDR3: CASSSGLGYYGYTF
D: NA; V: TRBV7-8; J: TRBJ2-7; size: many; DNA: TGTGCCAGCAGCTTTAGGATCTCCTACGAGCAGTACTTC; CDR3: CASSFRISYEQYF
D: TRBD1; V: TRBV7-9; J: TRBJ1-1; size: NA; DNA: TGTGCCAGCAGCTGGGGGACAGGGGTGGTTGAAGCTTTCTTT; CDR3: CASSWGTGVVEAFF
D: NA; V: TRBV15; J: TRBJ2-7; size: many; DNA: TGTGCCACCAGCAGGTCTGACGGCTACGAGCAGTACTTC; CDR3: CATSRSDGYEQYF
D: NA; V: TRBV6-1; J: TRBJ1-2; size: NA; DNA: TGTGCCAGCAGTGAGGGGGCGCCCGGCTACACCTTC; CDR3: CASSEGAPGYTF
D: NA; V: TRBV12-3/TRBV12-4; J: TRBJ1-1; size: many; DNA: TGTGCCAGCAGTTTTGGTCAAGGCACTGAAGCTTTCTTT; CDR3: CASSFGQGTEAFF
D: TRBD1; V: TRBV10-1; J: TRBJ2-2; size: NA; DNA: TGCGCCAGCACTCCGGGACAGGGGAACACCGAGGAGCTGTTTTTT; CDR3: CASTPGQGNTEELFF
D: TRBD2; V: TRBV4-1; J: TRBJ2-5; size: NA; DNA: TGCGCCAGCAGCCAAGATCAGCTAGCGGGGGGCCGTAGAGAGACCCAGTACTTC; CDR3: CASSQDQLAGGRRETQYF
D: NA; V: TRBV12-3/TRBV12-4; J: TRBJ1-5; size: NA; DNA: TGTGCCAGCAGTTTATATGGGGGCGCTGAGCTCGGTCAGCCCCAGCATTTT; CDR3: CASSLYGGAELGQPQHF
D: NA; V: TRBV5-5; J: TRBJ1-2; size: many; DNA: TGTGCCAGCAGCTTGGTTGACACCGTCTATGGCTACACCTTC; CDR3: CASSLVDTVYGYTF